The sequence of this TCR beta chain was determined in a study of T cell responses to AZD1222 COVID-19 vaccine. Study findings and constraints: Only five to seven AZD1222 recipients were seropositive at baseline.

Worth noting for this clone: Its antigen remains unknown.

The table came from immunoSEQ multiplex PCR; TCRdb's copy has only in-frame clones and leaves some out. The table records about 140,000 clones, 84% of them present only once. This clonotype was obtained from an adult in good health. The source material was peripheral blood, sampled on day 0 of AZD1222 vaccination.

DNA for the CDR3: TGTGCCAGCAGTTTGGGGACTGCCTCAGGGGCCCAGTACTTC. It yields the protein CASSLGTASGAQYF. V is TRBV28 and J is TRBJ2-5; D tentatively fits TRBD1 or TRBD2 (6 bases each). Germline values: CDR1 MDHEN, CDR2 SYDVKM. The ends were cut back, 3 bases at V and 9 bases at J, with 17 bases in the middle. This CDR3 has 14 amino acids.